This T cell receptor (beta chain) was obtained from a study of monozygotic twins with inflammatory bowel disease. Overall study findings and caveats: Reduced clonotype sharing with other individuals was observed in IBD patients relative to healthy twins, especially with disease activity. Patients with IBD had less TCRbeta diversity (inverse Simpson) than their healthy co-twins. Nothing supported a single strong signal or clonotype that was associated with IBD. The data offered no way to tell different T cell subtypes apart.

From the 5' RACE reads, TCRdb lists one entry per CDR3 protein and no DNA. The sample includes approximately 400,000 distinct CDR3 sequences. This CDR3 is 15 amino acids long. Remarks on this clonotype: Its cognate antigen is unknown.

V and J are TRBV12-3 or TRBV12-4 and TRBJ1-2. The TCR comes from a human donor with ulcerative colitis or Crohn's disease, or a healthy co-twin of an affected twin (not recorded which). Sequencing was performed on blood. The CDR3 is CASSLSTEGIRGYTF.